The rows below give T cell receptor beta chains drawn from one sample of a study of blood T cell repertoires in COVID-19. The repertoire was sequenced with immunoSEQ multiplex PCR; TCRdb's copy has only in-frame clones and lacks some. The table lists around 70,000 clones, about nine tenths of them singletons. The source material was peripheral blood. The origin of the receptors is a woman over 75 with active or convalescent COVID-19. Both conserved end residues are part of each CDR3. Each record gives: J gene, V gene, CDR3 protein.

J gene: TRBJ1-1
V gene: TRBV5-1
CDR3 protein: CASSLSGGQGTEAFF

J gene: TRBJ1-6
V gene: TRBV18
CDR3 protein: CASSPRLDNSPLHF

J gene: TRBJ1-1
V gene: TRBV4-1
CDR3 protein: CASSQVGGEAFF

J gene: TRBJ2-3
V gene: TRBV4-1
CDR3 protein: CASSALAGGRDTQYF

J gene: TRBJ1-5
V gene: TRBV2
CDR3 protein: CASTGDRNQPQHF

J gene: TRBJ1-2
V gene: TRBV27
CDR3 protein: CASSPIQAYGYTF

J gene: TRBJ1-2
V gene: TRBV5-1
CDR3 protein: CASSLPPTAGTLTNYGYTF

J gene: TRBJ2-3
V gene: TRBV7-3
CDR3 protein: CASSRMSGGNTDTQYF

J gene: TRBJ1-5
V gene: TRBV24-1
CDR3 protein: CAKDPGHPGNQPQHF

J gene: TRBJ2-3
V gene: TRBV7-2
CDR3 protein: CASSINLAGAGDTQYF

J gene: TRBJ2-7
V gene: TRBV11-2
CDR3 protein: CASSPRTGGSYEQYF

J gene: TRBJ1-3
V gene: TRBV30
CDR3 protein: CAWSVGTTYSGNTIYF

J gene: TRBJ1-5
V gene: TRBV4-2
CDR3 protein: CASSQRTGNSNQPQHF

J gene: TRBJ1-2
V gene: TRBV7-3
CDR3 protein: CASSPGGAGLANYGYTF

J gene: TRBJ1-6
V gene: TRBV11-2
CDR3 protein: CASSFSRFPESLHF

J gene: TRBJ2-2
V gene: TRBV7-6
CDR3 protein: CASSLAPSGDLGELFF